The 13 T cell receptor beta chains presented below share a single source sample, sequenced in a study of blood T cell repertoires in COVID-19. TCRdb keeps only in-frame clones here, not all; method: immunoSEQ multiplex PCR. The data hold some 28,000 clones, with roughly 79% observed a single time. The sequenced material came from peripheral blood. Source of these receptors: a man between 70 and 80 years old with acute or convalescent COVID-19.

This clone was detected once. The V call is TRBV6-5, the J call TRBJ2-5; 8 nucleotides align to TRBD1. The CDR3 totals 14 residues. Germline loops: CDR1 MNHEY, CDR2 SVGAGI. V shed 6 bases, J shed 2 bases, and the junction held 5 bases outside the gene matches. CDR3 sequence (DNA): TGTGCCAGCAGGGCCAGGGACAGGCAAGAGACCCAGTACTTC. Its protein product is CASRARDRQETQYF.

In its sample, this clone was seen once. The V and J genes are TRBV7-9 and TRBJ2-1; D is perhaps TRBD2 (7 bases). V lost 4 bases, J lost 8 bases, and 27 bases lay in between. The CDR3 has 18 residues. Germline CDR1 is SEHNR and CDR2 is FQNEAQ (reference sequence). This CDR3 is CASSSQGGAGLSGDEQFF. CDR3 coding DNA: TGTGCCAGCAGCTCCCAAGGGGGGGCGGGACTAAGCGGCGATGAGCAGTTCTTC.

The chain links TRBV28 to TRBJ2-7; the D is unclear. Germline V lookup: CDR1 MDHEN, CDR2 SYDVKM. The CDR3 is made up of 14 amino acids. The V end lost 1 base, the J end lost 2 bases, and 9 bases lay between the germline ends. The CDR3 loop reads CASSLFPVTYEQYF. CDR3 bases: TGTGCCAGCAGTTTATTTCCGGTAACCTACGAGCAGTACTTC.

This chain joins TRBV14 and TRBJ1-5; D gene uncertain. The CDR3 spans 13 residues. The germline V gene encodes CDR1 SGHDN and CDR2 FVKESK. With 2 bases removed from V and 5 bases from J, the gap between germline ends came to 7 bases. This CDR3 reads CASSQSGHQPQHF. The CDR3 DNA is TGTGCCAGCAGCCAAAGCGGACATCAGCCCCAGCATTTT.

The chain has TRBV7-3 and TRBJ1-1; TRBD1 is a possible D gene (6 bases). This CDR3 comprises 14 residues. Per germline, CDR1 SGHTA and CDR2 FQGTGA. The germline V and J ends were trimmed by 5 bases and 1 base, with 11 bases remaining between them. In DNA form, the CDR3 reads TGTGCCAGCAGCCCGCAGGGGAAGAACACTGAAGCTTTCTTT. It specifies CASSPQGKNTEAFF.

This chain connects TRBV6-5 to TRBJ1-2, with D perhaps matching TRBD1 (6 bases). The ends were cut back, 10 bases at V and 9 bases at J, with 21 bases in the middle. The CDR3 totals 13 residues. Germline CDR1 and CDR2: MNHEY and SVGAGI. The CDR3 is CATLRTAPGSYTF. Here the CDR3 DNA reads TGTGCCACACTGAGGACAGCCCCAGGGAGCTACACCTTC.

Written as DNA, the CDR3 is TGCGCCAGCAGCCAAGAACCCTTAACAGGTCGAAATGAGCAGTTCTTC. Its translation: CASSQEPLTGRNEQFF. The chain has TRBV4-1 and TRBJ2-1, with D possibly being TRBD1 (5 bases). CDR3 length equals 16 residues. Germline CDR1 is MGHRA and CDR2 is YSYEKL. With 0 bases removed from V and 7 bases from J, the gap between germline ends came to 16 bases.

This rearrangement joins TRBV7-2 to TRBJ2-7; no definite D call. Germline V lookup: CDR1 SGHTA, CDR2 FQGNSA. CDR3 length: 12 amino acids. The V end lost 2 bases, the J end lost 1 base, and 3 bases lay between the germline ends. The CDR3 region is CASSLSSYEQYF. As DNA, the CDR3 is TGTGCCAGCAGCTTATCGTCCTACGAGCAGTACTTC.

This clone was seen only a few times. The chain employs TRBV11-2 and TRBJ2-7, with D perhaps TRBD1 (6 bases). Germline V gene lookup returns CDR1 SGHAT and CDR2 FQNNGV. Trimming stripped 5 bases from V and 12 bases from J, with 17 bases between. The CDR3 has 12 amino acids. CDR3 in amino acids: CASSQGGQALYF. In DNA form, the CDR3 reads TGTGCCAGCAGCCAAGGGGGACAAGCATTGTACTTC.

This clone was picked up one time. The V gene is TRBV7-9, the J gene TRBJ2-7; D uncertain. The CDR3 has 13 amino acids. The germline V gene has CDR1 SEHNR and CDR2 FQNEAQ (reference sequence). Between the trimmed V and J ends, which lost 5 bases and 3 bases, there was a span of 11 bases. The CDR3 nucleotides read TGTGCCAGCAGCCCCCCGGTCCTCTACGAGCAGTACTTC. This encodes CASSPPVLYEQYF.

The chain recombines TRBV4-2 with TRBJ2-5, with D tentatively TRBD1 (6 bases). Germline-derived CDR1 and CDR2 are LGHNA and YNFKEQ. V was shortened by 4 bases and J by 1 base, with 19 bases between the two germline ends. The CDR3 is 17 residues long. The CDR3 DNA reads TGTGCCAGCAGCCGACGGTCCGATGGGGGCTCCCAAGAGACCCAGTACTTC. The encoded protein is CASSRRSDGGSQETQYF.

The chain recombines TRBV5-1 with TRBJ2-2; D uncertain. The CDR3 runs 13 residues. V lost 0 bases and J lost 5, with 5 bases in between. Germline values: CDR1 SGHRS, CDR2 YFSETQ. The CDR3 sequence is CASSLAGTGELFF. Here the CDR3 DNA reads TGCGCCAGCAGCTTGGCAGGTACCGGGGAGCTGTTTTTT.

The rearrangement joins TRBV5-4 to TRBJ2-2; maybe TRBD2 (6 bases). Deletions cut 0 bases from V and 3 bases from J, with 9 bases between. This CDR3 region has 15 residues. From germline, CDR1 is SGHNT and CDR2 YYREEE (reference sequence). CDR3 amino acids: CASSLGQRDTGELFF. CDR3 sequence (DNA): TGTGCCAGCAGCTTGGGACAGCGGGACACCGGGGAGCTGTTTTTT.